This TCR beta chain was profiled in a study of identifying expanded T cells in peripheral blood. Whole-study findings and limits: Across healthy donors, higher total template counts meant significantly greater approximately 2-week count variance.

Germline-derived CDR1 and CDR2 are LNHDA and SQIVND (reference sequence). The junction had 12 bases not matched to a gene; V was cut back by 6 bases and J by 5 bases. The CDR3 sequence is 15 residues long. Remarks on this clone: Its antigen is currently unknown.

Profiling relied on immunoSEQ multiplex PCR, and the TCRdb table lists in-frame clones only, not all of them. The sample shows around 81,000 clones, more than 75% of them seen only once. Sequenced material: blood. The sequence was obtained from a person aged 18-70 years in good health. The chain carries TRBV19 and TRBJ1-2, with TRBD1 matching 7 bases. The CDR3 reads CASRRGQTLLYGYTF. In nucleotides, the CDR3 is TGTGCCAGTAGAAGGGGACAGACGCTTCTATATGGCTACACCTTC. The full variable domain, rest sourced from reference TRBV19 and TRBJ1-2, is DGGITQSPKYLFRKEGQNVTLSCEQNLNHDAMYWYRQDPGQGLRLIYYSQIVNDFQKGDIAEGYSVSREKKESFPLTVTSAQKNPTAFYLCASRRGQTLLYGYTFGSGTRLTVV.